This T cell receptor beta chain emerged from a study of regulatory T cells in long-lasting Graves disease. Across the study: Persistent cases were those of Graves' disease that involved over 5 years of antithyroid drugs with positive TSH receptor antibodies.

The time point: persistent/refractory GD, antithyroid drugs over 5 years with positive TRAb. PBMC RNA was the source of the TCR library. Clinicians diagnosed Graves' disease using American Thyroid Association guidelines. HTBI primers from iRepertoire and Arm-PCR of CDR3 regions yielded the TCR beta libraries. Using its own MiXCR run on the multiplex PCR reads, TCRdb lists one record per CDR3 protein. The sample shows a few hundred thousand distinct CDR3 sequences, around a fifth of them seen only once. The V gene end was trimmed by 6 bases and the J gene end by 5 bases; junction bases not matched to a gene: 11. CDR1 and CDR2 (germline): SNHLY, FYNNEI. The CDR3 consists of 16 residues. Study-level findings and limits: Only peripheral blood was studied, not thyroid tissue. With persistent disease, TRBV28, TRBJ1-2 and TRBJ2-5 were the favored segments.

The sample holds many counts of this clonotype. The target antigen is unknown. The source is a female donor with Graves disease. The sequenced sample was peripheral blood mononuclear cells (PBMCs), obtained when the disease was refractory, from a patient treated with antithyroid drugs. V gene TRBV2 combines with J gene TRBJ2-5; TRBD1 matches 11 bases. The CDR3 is CASRSRTGGFGETQYF. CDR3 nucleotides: TGTGCCAGCAGATCACGGACAGGGGGCTTCGGGGAGACCCAGTACTTC.